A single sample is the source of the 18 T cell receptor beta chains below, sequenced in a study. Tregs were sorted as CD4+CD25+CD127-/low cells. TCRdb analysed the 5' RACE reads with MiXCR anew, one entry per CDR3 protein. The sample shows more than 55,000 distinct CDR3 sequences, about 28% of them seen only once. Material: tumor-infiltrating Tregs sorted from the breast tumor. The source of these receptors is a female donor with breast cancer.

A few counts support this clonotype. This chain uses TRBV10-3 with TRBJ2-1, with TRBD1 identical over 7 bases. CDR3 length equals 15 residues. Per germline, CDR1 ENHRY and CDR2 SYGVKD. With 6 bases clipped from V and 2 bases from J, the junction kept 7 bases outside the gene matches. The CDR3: CAIRRDSNPYNEQFF. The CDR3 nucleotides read TGTGCCATCAGGAGGGACAGCAACCCCTACAATGAGCAGTTCTTC.

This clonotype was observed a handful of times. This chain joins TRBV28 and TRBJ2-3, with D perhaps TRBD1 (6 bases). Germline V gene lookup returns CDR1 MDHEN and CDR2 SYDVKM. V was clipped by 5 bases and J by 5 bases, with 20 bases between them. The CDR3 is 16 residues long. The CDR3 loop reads CASSAPGHRHKDTQYF. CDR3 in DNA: TGTGCCAGCAGTGCCCCGGGACACCGACACAAAGATACGCAGTATTTT.

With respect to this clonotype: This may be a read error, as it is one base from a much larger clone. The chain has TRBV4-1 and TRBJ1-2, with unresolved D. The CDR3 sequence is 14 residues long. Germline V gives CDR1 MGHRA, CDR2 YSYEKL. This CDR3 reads CTSSHPVINYGYTF. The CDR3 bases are TGCACCAGCAGCCATCCGGTGATAAACTATGGCTACACCTTC.

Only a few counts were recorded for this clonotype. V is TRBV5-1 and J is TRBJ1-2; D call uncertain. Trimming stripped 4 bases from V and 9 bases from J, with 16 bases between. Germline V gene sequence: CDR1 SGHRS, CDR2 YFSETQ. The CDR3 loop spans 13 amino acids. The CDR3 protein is CASSPGRPHRYTF. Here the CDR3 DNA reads TGCGCCAGCAGCCCCGGGCGTCCCCATCGCTACACCTTC.

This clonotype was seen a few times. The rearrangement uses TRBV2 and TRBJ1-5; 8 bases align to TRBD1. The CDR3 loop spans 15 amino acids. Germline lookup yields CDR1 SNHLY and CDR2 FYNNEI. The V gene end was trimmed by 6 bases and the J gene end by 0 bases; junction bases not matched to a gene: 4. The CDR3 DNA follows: TGTGCCAGCAGCAAGGGACAGGTTAGCAATCAGCCCCAGCATTTT. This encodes CASSKGQVSNQPQHF.

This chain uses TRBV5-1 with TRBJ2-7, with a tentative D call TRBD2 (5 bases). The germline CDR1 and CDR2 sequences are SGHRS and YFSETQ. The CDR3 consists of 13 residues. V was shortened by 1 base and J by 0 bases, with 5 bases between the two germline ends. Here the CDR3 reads CASSLLASYEQYF. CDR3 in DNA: TGCGCCAGCAGCTTGCTAGCCTCCTACGAGCAGTACTTC.

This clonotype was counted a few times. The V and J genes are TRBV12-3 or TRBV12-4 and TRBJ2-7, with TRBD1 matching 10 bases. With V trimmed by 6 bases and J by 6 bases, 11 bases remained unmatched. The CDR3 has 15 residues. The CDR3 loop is CASSPDRGPPSEQYF. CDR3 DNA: TGTGCCAGCAGCCCTGACAGGGGGCCACCCAGCGAGCAGTACTTC.

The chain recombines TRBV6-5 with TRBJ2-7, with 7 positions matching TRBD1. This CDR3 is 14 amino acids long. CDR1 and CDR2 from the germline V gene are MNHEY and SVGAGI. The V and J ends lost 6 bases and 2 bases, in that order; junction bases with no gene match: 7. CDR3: CASRTTGYTYEQYF. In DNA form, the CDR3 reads TGTGCCAGCAGGACGACAGGGTATACCTACGAGCAGTACTTC.

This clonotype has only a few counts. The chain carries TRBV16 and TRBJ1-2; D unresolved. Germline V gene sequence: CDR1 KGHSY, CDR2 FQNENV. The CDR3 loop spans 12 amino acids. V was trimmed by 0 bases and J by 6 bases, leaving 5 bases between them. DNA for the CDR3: TGTGCCAGCAGCCAATCACGGAATGGCTACACCTTC. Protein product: CASSQSRNGYTF.

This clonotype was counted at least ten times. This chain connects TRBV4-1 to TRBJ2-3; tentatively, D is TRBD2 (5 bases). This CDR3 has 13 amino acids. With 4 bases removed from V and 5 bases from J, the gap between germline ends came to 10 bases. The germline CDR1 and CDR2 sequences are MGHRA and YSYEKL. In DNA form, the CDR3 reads TGCGCCAGCAGCCCTCCCGGGGTAGATACGCAGTATTTT. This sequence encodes CASSPPGVDTQYF.

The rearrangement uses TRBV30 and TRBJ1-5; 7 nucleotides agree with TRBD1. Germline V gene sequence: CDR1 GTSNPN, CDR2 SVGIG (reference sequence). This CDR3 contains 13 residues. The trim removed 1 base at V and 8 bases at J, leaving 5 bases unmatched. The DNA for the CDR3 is TGTGCCTGGAGTGATGACAGGGTGAAGCCCCAGCATTTT. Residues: CAWSDDRVKPQHF.

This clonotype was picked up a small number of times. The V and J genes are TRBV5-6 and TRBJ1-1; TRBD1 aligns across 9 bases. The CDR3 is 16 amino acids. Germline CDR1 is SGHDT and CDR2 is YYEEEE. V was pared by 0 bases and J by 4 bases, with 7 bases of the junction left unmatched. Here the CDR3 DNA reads TGTGCCAGCAGCTTGGTGGGACAGGGCAGATTCACTGAAGCTTTCTTT. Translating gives CASSLVGQGRFTEAFF.

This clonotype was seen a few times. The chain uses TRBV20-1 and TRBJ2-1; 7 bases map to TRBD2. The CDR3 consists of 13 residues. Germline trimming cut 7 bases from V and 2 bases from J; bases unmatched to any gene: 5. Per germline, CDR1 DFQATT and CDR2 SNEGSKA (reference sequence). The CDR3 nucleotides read TGCAGTGGTAAGCGGGGAACCTACAATGAGCAGTTCTTC. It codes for CSGKRGTYNEQFF.

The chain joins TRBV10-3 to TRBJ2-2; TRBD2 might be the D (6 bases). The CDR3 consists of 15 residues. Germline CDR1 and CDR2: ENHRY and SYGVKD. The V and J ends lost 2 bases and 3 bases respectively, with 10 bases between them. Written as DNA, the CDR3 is TGTGCCATCAGTGAGAGCGGGCCTTACACCGGGGAGCTGTTTTTT. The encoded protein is CAISESGPYTGELFF.

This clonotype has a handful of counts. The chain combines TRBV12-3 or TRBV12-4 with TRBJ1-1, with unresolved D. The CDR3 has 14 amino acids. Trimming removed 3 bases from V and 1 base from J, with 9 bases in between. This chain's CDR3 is CASSLRAANTEAFF. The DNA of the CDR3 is TGTGCCAGCAGTTTGAGGGCGGCGAACACTGAAGCTTTCTTT.

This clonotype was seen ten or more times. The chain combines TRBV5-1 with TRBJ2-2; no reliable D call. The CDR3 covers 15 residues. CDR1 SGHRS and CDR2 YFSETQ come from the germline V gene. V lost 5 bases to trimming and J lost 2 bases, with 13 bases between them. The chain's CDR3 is CASRRATVNTGELFF. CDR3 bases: TGCGCCAGCAGGCGAGCGACTGTTAACACCGGGGAGCTGTTTTTT.

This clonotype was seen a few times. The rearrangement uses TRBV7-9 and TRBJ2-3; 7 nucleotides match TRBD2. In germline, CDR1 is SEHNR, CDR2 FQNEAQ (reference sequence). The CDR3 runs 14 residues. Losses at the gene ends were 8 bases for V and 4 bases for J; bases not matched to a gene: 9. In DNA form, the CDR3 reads TGTGCCAGCCAGCGCGGGAGATTCGCAGATACGCAGTATTTT. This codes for CASQRGRFADTQYF.

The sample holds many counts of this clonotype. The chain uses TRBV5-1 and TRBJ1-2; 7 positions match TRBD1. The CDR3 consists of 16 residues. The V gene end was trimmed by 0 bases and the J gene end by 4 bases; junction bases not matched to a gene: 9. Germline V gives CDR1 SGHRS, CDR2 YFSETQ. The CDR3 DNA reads TGCGCCAGCAGCTTGGGGCCAGAGGGGGCCCTCTATGGCTACACCTTC. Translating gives CASSLGPEGALYGYTF.